This is a list of T cell receptor beta chains from one sample in a study of blood T cell repertoires in COVID-19. Some clones are missing from TCRdb's copy, which holds only in-frame ones; the method was immunoSEQ multiplex PCR. The sample yields about 480,000 clones, about 91% seen once. Sequencing was performed on peripheral blood. These receptors all come from a man aged 18 to 29 with COVID-19, enrolled during active disease. Each CDR3 is given with its conserved first and last residue. The D gene is left open where the match is weak.

V gene: TRBV5-1; D gene: TRBD1; J gene: TRBJ2-3; CDR3 DNA: TGCGCCAGCAGCTTGGTTCCACCGGGACAGGGCACCACAGATACGCAGTATTTT; CDR3 protein: CASSLVPPGQGTTDTQYF
V gene: TRBV3-1/TRBV3-2; D gene: NA; J gene: TRBJ2-5; CDR3 DNA: TGTGCCAGCAGCCATCCCCCAGCGGCAAACCAAGAGACCCAGTACTTC; CDR3 protein: CASSHPPAANQETQYF
V gene: TRBV9; D gene: TRBD1; J gene: TRBJ2-1; CDR3 DNA: TGTGCCAGCAGCGCGGCGCAGGGGGAGCGCGAGCAGTTCTTC; CDR3 protein: CASSAAQGEREQFF
V gene: TRBV4-1; D gene: NA; J gene: TRBJ2-6; CDR3 DNA: TGCGCCAGCAGCCAAGTACAGAGCCCAACCGCCAACGTCCTGACTTTC; CDR3 protein: CASSQVQSPTANVLTF
V gene: TRBV4-1; D gene: NA; J gene: TRBJ2-5; CDR3 DNA: TGCGCCAGCAGCCCGGGACTGCAAGAGACCCAGTACTTC; CDR3 protein: CASSPGLQETQYF
V gene: TRBV27; D gene: NA; J gene: TRBJ1-2; CDR3 DNA: TGTGCCAGCAGTTCCCCTGTGGCGGGGGACTATGGCTACACCTTC; CDR3 protein: CASSSPVAGDYGYTF
V gene: TRBV10-2; D gene: TRBD2; J gene: TRBJ2-1; CDR3 DNA: TGCGCCAGCAGTGGGGGCGGGAGGGCCGTCGAGCAGTTCTTC; CDR3 protein: CASSGGGRAVEQFF
V gene: TRBV6-1; D gene: NA; J gene: TRBJ2-1; CDR3 DNA: TGTGCCAGCAGTGATCCAGGGGAGACTCATGAGCAGTTCTTC; CDR3 protein: CASSDPGETHEQFF
V gene: TRBV29-1; D gene: NA; J gene: TRBJ2-1; CDR3 DNA: TGCAGCGTTGTACTCCCCGAGCAGTTCTTC; CDR3 protein: CSVVLPEQFF
V gene: TRBV28; D gene: TRBD2; J gene: TRBJ2-4; CDR3 DNA: TGTGCCAGCAGTCCTCCAGCGGGAGTCGCCAAAAACATTCAGTACTTC; CDR3 protein: CASSPPAGVAKNIQYF
V gene: TRBV6-5; D gene: NA; J gene: TRBJ2-3; CDR3 DNA: TGTGCCAGCAGAACGACAACCACAGATACGCAGTATTTT; CDR3 protein: CASRTTTTDTQYF
V gene: TRBV5-1; D gene: TRBD2; J gene: TRBJ2-3; CDR3 DNA: TGCGCCAGCAGCTTGGGACTAGCGCGACCTAGCACAGATACGCAGTATTTT; CDR3 protein: CASSLGLARPSTDTQYF
V gene: TRBV7-9; D gene: NA; J gene: TRBJ2-2; CDR3 DNA: TGTGCCAGCAGCTTCCCAGGACAGACCGCGAACACCGGGGAGCTGTTTTTT; CDR3 protein: CASSFPGQTANTGELFF
V gene: TRBV12-3/TRBV12-4; D gene: NA; J gene: TRBJ1-6; CDR3 DNA: TGTGCCAGCAGTTTTAGTAATTCACCCCTCCACTTT; CDR3 protein: CASSFSNSPLHF
V gene: TRBV29-1; D gene: TRBD2; J gene: TRBJ2-5; CDR3 DNA: TGCAGCGTTCGTAGCGGGGGGGTGGAGACCCAGTACTTC; CDR3 protein: CSVRSGGVETQYF
V gene: TRBV30; D gene: TRBD1; J gene: TRBJ2-1; CDR3 DNA: TGTGCCTGGAGTGCCGGGACAGGGGACAATGAGCAGTTCTTC; CDR3 protein: CAWSAGTGDNEQFF
V gene: TRBV12-3/TRBV12-4; D gene: NA; J gene: TRBJ1-4; CDR3 DNA: TGTGCCAGCAGTTTAGGCGGGGAAAAACTGTTTTTT; CDR3 protein: CASSLGGEKLFF
V gene: TRBV30; D gene: NA; J gene: TRBJ1-3; CDR3 DNA: TGTGCCTGGAATCGCCCGCCGAGAGACTCTGGAAACACCATATATTTT; CDR3 protein: CAWNRPPRDSGNTIYF
V gene: TRBV3-1/TRBV3-2; D gene: NA; J gene: TRBJ2-3; CDR3 DNA: TGTGCCAGCAGCCAAGATTCAGGGGGGAGCACAGATACGCAGTATTTT; CDR3 protein: CASSQDSGGSTDTQYF